The rows below give T cell receptor beta chains drawn from one sample of a study of glioma-infiltrating T cells after dendritic cell vaccination. Assay used: immunoSEQ multiplex PCR; TCRdb lists only in-frame clones, some missing. This sample yields about 87,000 clones, of which under 85% are seen a single time; around 6.5% belongs to the top ten. Source: blood, taken after dendritic cell vaccination. The receptors shown here come from a human donor with glioblastoma. Each CDR3 is given with its conserved first and last residue. Each record gives: D gene, V gene, clone size, J gene, CDR3 DNA, CDR3 protein. The D gene is left open where the match is weak. Size is omitted from some rows. Given values are once, few, many or a class for expanded clones.

d_gene: TRBD1
v_gene: TRBV19
abundance: .
j_gene: TRBJ2-7
CDR3nt: TGTGCCAGTAGTTTCCGACAGGGGGGGAGCGAGCAGTACTTC
CDR3aa: CASSFRQGGSEQYF

d_gene: .
v_gene: TRBV18
abundance: .
j_gene: TRBJ1-1
CDR3nt: TGTGCCAGCTCACCAGGGGGGGGCGCGAACACTGAAGCTTTCTTT
CDR3aa: CASSPGGGANTEAFF

d_gene: .
v_gene: TRBV19
abundance: .
j_gene: TRBJ1-3
CDR3nt: TGTGCCAGTAGGACAGGTTCTGGAAACACCATATATTTT
CDR3aa: CASRTGSGNTIYF

d_gene: .
v_gene: TRBV5-4
abundance: .
j_gene: TRBJ1-2
CDR3nt: TGTGCCAGCAGCTTGGTGGAGGAGTGGGGCTACACCTTC
CDR3aa: CASSLVEEWGYTF

d_gene: .
v_gene: TRBV4-3
abundance: .
j_gene: TRBJ2-1
CDR3nt: TGCGCCAGCAGCCCCTTGATAGAGCACAATGAGCAGTTCTTC
CDR3aa: CASSPLIEHNEQFF

d_gene: .
v_gene: TRBV5-4
abundance: .
j_gene: TRBJ1-2
CDR3nt: TGTGCCAGCAGCTCGAACCGACGGACAGCTAACTATGGCTACACCTTC
CDR3aa: CASSSNRRTANYGYTF

d_gene: .
v_gene: TRBV5-1
abundance: once
j_gene: TRBJ2-3
CDR3nt: TGCGCCAGCAGAGTTAACAGGGATCAAGGGGATACGCAGTATTTT
CDR3aa: CASRVNRDQGDTQYF

d_gene: .
v_gene: TRBV7-2
abundance: .
j_gene: TRBJ1-1
CDR3nt: TGTGCCAGCAGCTTAGACCGGGGGTCTGAAGCTTTCTTT
CDR3aa: CASSLDRGSEAFF

d_gene: .
v_gene: TRBV9
abundance: .
j_gene: TRBJ2-3
CDR3nt: TGTGCCAGCAGCGTGGGGCGGGGGCGCACAGATACGCAGTATTTT
CDR3aa: CASSVGRGRTDTQYF

d_gene: TRBD2
v_gene: TRBV6-1
abundance: .
j_gene: TRBJ2-4
CDR3nt: TGTGCCAGCAGTGGGACTAGGTCTAAAAACATTCAGTACTTC
CDR3aa: CASSGTRSKNIQYF

d_gene: .
v_gene: TRBV30
abundance: .
j_gene: TRBJ1-4
CDR3nt: TGTGCCTGGAGGGGCATCGGGGGACTGGGTGAAAAACTGTTTTTT
CDR3aa: CAWRGIGGLGEKLFF

d_gene: TRBD1
v_gene: TRBV19
abundance: .
j_gene: TRBJ2-2
CDR3nt: TGTGCCAGTAGTCCGGGACAGGGAACCACCGGGGAGCTGTTTTTT
CDR3aa: CASSPGQGTTGELFF

d_gene: TRBD1
v_gene: TRBV9
abundance: .
j_gene: TRBJ1-3
CDR3nt: TGTGCCAGCAGCCAAGGGACAGGGAACGGAAACACCATATATTTT
CDR3aa: CASSQGTGNGNTIYF

d_gene: .
v_gene: TRBV30
abundance: few
j_gene: TRBJ1-4
CDR3nt: TGTGCCTGGAGTGGACAGCTGAATGAAAAACTGTTTTTT
CDR3aa: CAWSGQLNEKLFF

d_gene: .
v_gene: TRBV5-1
abundance: .
j_gene: TRBJ1-3
CDR3nt: TGCGCCAGCAGCTTGACAGGGACCTACTCTGGAAACACCATATATTTT
CDR3aa: CASSLTGTYSGNTIYF

d_gene: TRBD2
v_gene: TRBV5-1
abundance: .
j_gene: TRBJ2-1
CDR3nt: TGCGCCAGCAGTGGTCTAGCGGGCCTTAATGAGCAGTTCTTC
CDR3aa: CASSGLAGLNEQFF

d_gene: TRBD1
v_gene: TRBV6-6
abundance: .
j_gene: TRBJ2-2
CDR3nt: TGTGCCAGCAGTTACCCCACAGGGGTCGGGGAGCTGTTTTTT
CDR3aa: CASSYPTGVGELFF

d_gene: .
v_gene: TRBV29-1
abundance: once
j_gene: TRBJ1-6
CDR3nt: TGCAGCGTTGAAGATGATAGCGGGGGCATCCACTTT
CDR3aa: CSVEDDSGGIHF

d_gene: .
v_gene: TRBV7-3
abundance: .
j_gene: TRBJ2-1
CDR3nt: TGTGCCAGCAGCCCGGGACACCTGAGATACAATGAGCAGTTCTTC
CDR3aa: CASSPGHLRYNEQFF

d_gene: .
v_gene: TRBV4-3
abundance: .
j_gene: TRBJ1-2
CDR3nt: TGCGCCAGCAGTCGGGGTGGGGATGGCTACACCTTC
CDR3aa: CASSRGGDGYTF

d_gene: TRBD1
v_gene: TRBV18
abundance: few
j_gene: TRBJ2-7
CDR3nt: TGTGCCAGCTCACCATCTCGGGACAGCTCCTACGAGCAGTACTTC
CDR3aa: CASSPSRDSSYEQYF

d_gene: .
v_gene: TRBV2
abundance: .
j_gene: TRBJ1-2
CDR3nt: TGTGCCAGCAGTGAACAGCGAAGTCTCTATGGCTACACCTTC
CDR3aa: CASSEQRSLYGYTF

d_gene: .
v_gene: TRBV4-1
abundance: .
j_gene: TRBJ2-7
CDR3nt: TGCGCCAGCAGTCGGGAGCCGCTCAGCTCCTACGAGCAGTACTTC
CDR3aa: CASSREPLSSYEQYF

d_gene: TRBD1
v_gene: TRBV5-1
abundance: .
j_gene: TRBJ2-5
CDR3nt: TGCGCCAGCAGCCCAGGGACAGGGGGGTACCAAGAGACCCAGTACTTC
CDR3aa: CASSPGTGGYQETQYF

d_gene: TRBD1
v_gene: TRBV7-9
abundance: medium-sized
j_gene: TRBJ2-7
CDR3nt: TGTGCCAGCAGCTTAGACGGGACAGGGGATTTCGAGCAGTACTTC
CDR3aa: CASSLDGTGDFEQYF

d_gene: .
v_gene: TRBV7-9
abundance: .
j_gene: TRBJ1-4
CDR3nt: TGTGCCAGCAGCGAACAGGCATCTAATGAAAAACTGTTTTTT
CDR3aa: CASSEQASNEKLFF

d_gene: TRBD1
v_gene: TRBV5-8
abundance: .
j_gene: TRBJ1-2
CDR3nt: TGTGCCAGCAGCCATGGTGGGACAGCGATGTTCTATGGCTACACCTTC
CDR3aa: CASSHGGTAMFYGYTF

d_gene: TRBD2
v_gene: TRBV6-4
abundance: .
j_gene: TRBJ2-1
CDR3nt: TGTGCCAGCAGCCTACTAGCGGGGGAATACAATGAGCAGTTCTTC
CDR3aa: CASSLLAGEYNEQFF

d_gene: .
v_gene: TRBV6-1
abundance: few
j_gene: TRBJ1-5
CDR3nt: TGTGCCAGCAGTGAAAAGACAGATTGGGGCAATCAGCCCCAGCATTTT
CDR3aa: CASSEKTDWGNQPQHF